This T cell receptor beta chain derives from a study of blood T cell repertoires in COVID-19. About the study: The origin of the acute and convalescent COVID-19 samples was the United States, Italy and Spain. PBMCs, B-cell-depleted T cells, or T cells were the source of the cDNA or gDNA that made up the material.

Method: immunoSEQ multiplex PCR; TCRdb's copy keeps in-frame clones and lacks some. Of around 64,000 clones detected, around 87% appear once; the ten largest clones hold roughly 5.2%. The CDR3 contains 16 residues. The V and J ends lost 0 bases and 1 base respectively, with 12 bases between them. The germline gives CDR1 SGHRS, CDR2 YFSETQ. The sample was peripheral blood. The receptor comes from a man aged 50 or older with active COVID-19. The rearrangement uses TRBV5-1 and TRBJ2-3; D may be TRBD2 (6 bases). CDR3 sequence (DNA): TGCGCCAGCAGCTTGGCCCCAGCGGGTGGCACAGATACGCAGTATTTT. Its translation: CASSLAPAGGTDTQYF.